The 20 T cell receptor beta chains listed next were all sequenced from one sample in a study of blood T cells in healthy people across ages. Through a sample-barcoded 5' primer and a J-beta primer mix, a second PCR was run for roughly 6 to 11 cycles. Using its own MiXCR run on the 5' RACE reads, TCRdb lists one record per CDR3 protein. The repertoire holds 720,000 or so distinct CDR3 sequences, with roughly two fifths as singletons. The sample taken for sequencing was blood. The receptors derive from a man at least 80 years old in good health.

The chain has TRBV20-1 and TRBJ2-6; 9 bases match TRBD1. CDR3 length: 16 amino acids. Germline CDR1 reads DFQATT; CDR2 reads SNEGSKA (reference sequence). Trimming at V came to 5 bases and at J to 4 bases, leaving 9 bases not matched to a gene. The CDR3 DNA reads as TGCAGTGCTCAGAAACAGGGGGCAAAGGGGGCCAACGTCCTGACTTTC. Residues: CSAQKQGAKGANVLTF.

The rearrangement joins TRBV5-1 to TRBJ2-3, with D unclear. This CDR3 region has 14 residues. Trimming pared 0 bases from V and 2 bases from J, leaving 7 bases between. CDR1 is SGHRS and CDR2 is YFSETQ in the germline V gene. CDR3: CASSLDQATDTQYF. The CDR3 bases are TGCGCCAGCAGCTTGGACCAGGCCACAGATACGCAGTATTTT.

This clonotype was picked up many times. The chain is built from TRBV29-1 and TRBJ2-5; 9 nucleotides match TRBD1. V dropped 7 bases and J dropped 0; count of bases not matched to a gene: 9. Germline lookup yields CDR1 SQVTM and CDR2 ANQGSEA. The length of the CDR3 is 15 residues. The CDR3 sequence: CSASGQGKYQETQYF. CDR3 nucleotide sequence: TGCAGCGCCAGTGGACAGGGGAAGTACCAAGAGACCCAGTACTTC. Based on the CDR3 plus reference TRBV29-1 and TRBJ2-5, the full variable domain is SAVISQKPSRDICQRGTSLTIQCQVDSQVTMMFWYRQQPGQSLTLIATANQGSEATYESGFVIDKFPISRPNLTFSTLTVSNMSPEDSSIYLCSASGQGKYQETQYFGPGTRLLVL.

This clonotype was recorded many times. This chain links TRBV7-2 with TRBJ2-3, with D tentatively TRBD2 (7 bases). Trimming took off 5 bases at V and 3 bases at J, with 18 bases between the two ends. This CDR3 region has 16 residues. From germline, CDR1 is SGHTA and CDR2 FQGNSA. The CDR3 nucleotides are TGTGCCAGCAGCCCAGGAGGGGGGGCTCGAACAGATACGCAGTATTTT. Encoded protein: CASSPGGGARTDTQYF. The entire variable domain, with the rest obtained from reference TRBV7-2 and TRBJ2-3, is as follows: GAGVSQSPSNKVTEKGKDVELRCDPISGHTALYWYRQSLGQGLEFLIYFQGNSAPDKSGLPSDRFSAERTGGSVSTLTIQRTQQEDSAVYLCASSPGGGARTDTQYFGPGTRLTVL.

This rearrangement joins TRBV7-2 to TRBJ1-4, with D tentatively TRBD1 (5 bases). The CDR3 runs to 12 residues. Trimming took 5 bases from V and 14 from J, leaving 15 bases between them. The germline gives CDR1 SGHTA, CDR2 FQGNSA. The CDR3 is CASSPQGLGLFF. CDR3 DNA sequence: TGTGCCAGCAGCCCCCAGGGCCTGGGGCTGTTTTTT.

Remarks on this clonotype: A read error may be the cause here, since a much bigger clone is one base away. The chain couples TRBV4-1 to TRBJ2-7; either TRBD1 or TRBD2 may supply D (6 bases each). CDR1 and CDR2 (germline): MGHRA, YSYEKL. The CDR3 is 16 residues long. V was trimmed by 4 bases and J by 3 bases, leaving 19 bases between them. This chain's CDR3 is CASSPTPGAIIYEQYF. CDR3 bases: TGCGCCAGCAGCCCCACGCCGGGGGCTATCATCTACGAGCAGTACTTC.

The V call is TRBV5-1, the J call TRBJ1-2; D call uncertain. The CDR3 contains 16 residues. With 0 bases removed from V and 1 base from J, the gap between germline ends came to 13 bases. Germline V gene data show CDR1 as SGHRS and CDR2 as YFSETQ. CDR3 amino acids: CASSLDGVPLNYGYTF. CDR3 in DNA: TGCGCCAGCAGCTTGGACGGAGTACCGCTTAACTATGGCTACACCTTC.

This clonotype was recorded many times. This CDR3 is CASSFAGQQETQYF. The CDR3 bases are TGTGCCAGCAGCTTTGCCGGACAGCAAGAGACCCAGTACTTC. The chain combines TRBV7-2 with TRBJ2-5, with D possibly matching TRBD1 (6 bases). CDR1 and CDR2 (germline): SGHTA, FQGNSA. Trimming shortened V by 3 bases and J by 2 bases, and 10 bases separated the two germline ends. The CDR3 length is 14 residues. Looking up the rest from reference TRBV7-2 and TRBJ2-5 gives the full variable domain: GAGVSQSPSNKVTEKGKDVELRCDPISGHTALYWYRQSLGQGLEFLIYFQGNSAPDKSGLPSDRFSAERTGGSVSTLTIQRTQQEDSAVYLCASSFAGQQETQYFGPGTRLLVL.

In this sample, this clonotype turned up a few times. The genes are TRBV3-1 and TRBJ1-2, with 10 bases fitting TRBD1. Per germline, CDR1 LGHDT and CDR2 YNNKEL (reference sequence). CDR3 length equals 14 residues. The V gene end was trimmed by 6 bases and the J gene end by 8 bases; junction bases not matched to a gene: 9. CDR3 nucleotides: TGTGCCAGCAGTCCAAGGGACAGGGGCGGAGGCTACACCTTC. Translating gives CASSPRDRGGGYTF.

J is TRBJ2-7 and V is TRBV7-9, with D possibly TRBD1 on 5 matching bases. V was trimmed by 0 bases and J by 2 bases, leaving 11 bases between them. The CDR3 spans 15 residues. Germline V gene data show CDR1 as SEHNR and CDR2 as FQNEAQ (reference sequence). CDR3: CASSLAKGPTYEQYF. The CDR3 nucleotides read TGTGCCAGCAGCTTAGCGAAGGGGCCCACCTACGAGCAGTACTTC.

This clonotype turned up a few times. The chain is built from TRBV6-5 and TRBJ1-2, with a possible D match to TRBD1 (6 bases). CDR1 and CDR2 (germline): MNHEY, SVGAGI. V was clipped by 2 bases and J by 6 bases, with 16 bases between them. This CDR3 spans 15 amino acids. The CDR3 loop is CASSYNLRGRDGYTF. Here the CDR3 DNA reads TGTGCCAGCAGTTACAATCTTCGGGGGCGAGATGGCTACACCTTC.

The chain is built from TRBV7-9 and TRBJ1-6; 7 positions match TRBD1. Germline CDR1 and CDR2: SEHNR and FQNEAQ (reference sequence). V was clipped by 0 bases and J by 5 bases; unmatched bases: 1. The CDR3 runs 15 residues. CDR3 loop: CASSLATGNNSPLHF. The CDR3 nucleotides read TGTGCCAGCAGCTTAGCGACAGGGAATAATTCACCCCTCCACTTT.

The chain couples TRBV20-1 to TRBJ2-6, with D tentatively TRBD1 or TRBD2 (5 bases each). Trimming pared 6 bases from V and 4 bases from J, leaving 16 bases between. From germline, CDR1 is DFQATT and CDR2 SNEGSKA (reference sequence). The CDR3 is 15 residues long. The CDR3 is CSAKRGPIGANVLTF. In DNA form, the CDR3 reads TGCAGTGCCAAAAGGGGACCTATAGGGGCCAACGTCCTGACTTTC.

This clonotype was counted many times. The rearrangement uses TRBV3-1 and TRBJ1-4; 8 nucleotides match TRBD1. The V segment lost 5 bases and the J segment 7 bases; nucleotides outside the gene matches: 6. The CDR3 runs 14 residues. CDR1 is LGHDT, CDR2 YNNKEL, per germline (reference sequence). The CDR3 sequence: CASSYWTGREKLFF. As DNA, the CDR3 is TGTGCCAGCAGCTATTGGACAGGGCGTGAAAAACTGTTTTTT.

V and J are TRBV9 and TRBJ2-5; 9 nucleotides align to TRBD2. V lost 0 bases and J lost 1; bases outside the gene matches: 7. Per the germline V gene, CDR1 is SGDLS and CDR2 is YYNGEE. The CDR3 length is 17 residues. CDR3 coding DNA: TGTGCCAGCAGCGTAGCCCCGGTTAGCGGGGGCCAAGAGACCCAGTACTTC. Protein: CASSVAPVSGGQETQYF.

The V gene is TRBV30, the J gene TRBJ1-4; 7 bases are shared with TRBD1. The ends lost 2 bases at V and 5 bases at J; junction bases unmatched: 5. The length of the CDR3 is 14 residues. The V gene's germline CDR1 is GTSNPN and CDR2 SVGIG (reference sequence). The CDR3 sequence is CAWSRDSRNEKLFF. Here the CDR3 DNA reads TGTGCCTGGAGTCGGGACAGCCGAAATGAAAAACTGTTTTTT.

This clonotype was found a few times. The chain is built from TRBV5-5 and TRBJ1-2; TRBD1 matches at 9 bases. V shed 4 bases and J 12 bases; nucleotides not matched to a gene: 13. CDR1 and CDR2 from the germline V gene are SGHKS and YYEKEE (reference sequence). This CDR3 spans 14 amino acids. CDR3 nucleotides: TGTGCCAGCAGCAGACCGGGACAGGGTGGGAGAAACACCTTC. This gives the protein CASSRPGQGGRNTF.

Note on this clonotype: With a much larger clone just one base away, this may be a read error. The chain recombines TRBV7-2 with TRBJ2-5; perhaps TRBD1 as D (5 bases). Germline CDR1 SGHTA, CDR2 FQGNSA. The CDR3 is 14 amino acids. V lost 5 bases and J 2 bases, leaving 12 bases between the germline ends. This CDR3 reads CASSTRTQQETQYF. CDR3 coding DNA: TGTGCCAGCAGCACCAGGACACAACAAGAGACCCAGTACTTC.

The V gene is TRBV20-1, the J gene TRBJ2-3, with TRBD2 matching over 7 bases. J was trimmed by 7 bases and V by 0 bases; bases with no gene match: 4. This CDR3 comprises 13 residues. The germline gives CDR1 DFQATT, CDR2 SNEGSKA (reference sequence). CDR3 bases: TGCAGTGCTAGAGACACTAGCGCCTATACGCAGTATTTT. Its protein is CSARDTSAYTQYF.

The rearrangement links TRBV7-8 to TRBJ2-6, with D possibly matching TRBD1 (5 bases). From germline, CDR1 is SGHVS and CDR2 FQNEAQ. The CDR3 has 15 residues. Trimming shortened V by 5 bases and J by 4 bases, and 12 bases separated the two germline ends. CDR3 sequence: CASSTDSGGANVLTF. DNA for the CDR3: TGTGCCAGCAGCACCGACAGTGGAGGGGCCAACGTCCTGACTTTC.